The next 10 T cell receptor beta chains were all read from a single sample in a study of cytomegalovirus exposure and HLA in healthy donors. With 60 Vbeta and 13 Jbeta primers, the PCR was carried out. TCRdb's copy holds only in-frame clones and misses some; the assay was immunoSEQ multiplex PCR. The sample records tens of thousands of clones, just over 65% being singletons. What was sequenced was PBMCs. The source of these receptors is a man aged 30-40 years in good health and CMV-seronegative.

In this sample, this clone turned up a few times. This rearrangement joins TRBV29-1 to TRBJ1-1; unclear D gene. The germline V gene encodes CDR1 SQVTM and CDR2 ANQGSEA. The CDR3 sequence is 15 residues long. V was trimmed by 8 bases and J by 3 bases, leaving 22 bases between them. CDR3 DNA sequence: TGCAGCTCGTTATTCTCGTTTCGGGAGGACACTGAAGCTTTCTTT. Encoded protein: CSSLFSFREDTEAFF.

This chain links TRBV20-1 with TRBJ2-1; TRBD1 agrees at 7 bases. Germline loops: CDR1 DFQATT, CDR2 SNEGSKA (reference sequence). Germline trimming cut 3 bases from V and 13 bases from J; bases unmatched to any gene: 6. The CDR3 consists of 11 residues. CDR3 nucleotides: TGCAGTGCTAGCCCGGGACAGTCACAGTTCTTC. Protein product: CSASPGQSQFF.

Here the CDR3 DNA reads TGTGCCAGCAGCCAGGGGGGAACCGGGGAGCTGTTTTTT. Translating gives CASSQGGTGELFF. V is TRBV7-6 and J is TRBJ2-2; D is perhaps TRBD1 (7 bases). The CDR3 spans 13 residues. Trimming removed 5 bases from V and 5 bases from J, with 9 bases in between. Germline values: CDR1 SGHVS, CDR2 FNYEAQ.

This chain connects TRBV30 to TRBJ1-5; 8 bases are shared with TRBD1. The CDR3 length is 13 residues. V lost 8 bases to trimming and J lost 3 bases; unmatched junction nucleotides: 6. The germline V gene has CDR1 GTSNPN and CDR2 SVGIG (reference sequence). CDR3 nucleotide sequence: TGTGCCGGGGGACAGGATCCCAATCAGCCCCAGCATTTT. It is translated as CAGGQDPNQPQHF. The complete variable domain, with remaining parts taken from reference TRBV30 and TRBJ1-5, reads SQTIHQWPATLVQPVGSPLSLECTVEGTSNPNLYWYRQAAGRGLQLLFYSVGIGQISSEVPQNLSASRPQDRQFILSSKKLLLSDSGFYLCAGGQDPNQPQHFGDGTRLSIL.

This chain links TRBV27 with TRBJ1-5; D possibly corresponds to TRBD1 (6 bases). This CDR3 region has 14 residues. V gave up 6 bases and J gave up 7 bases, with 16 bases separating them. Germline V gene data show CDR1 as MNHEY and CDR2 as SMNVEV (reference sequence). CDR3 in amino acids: CASRPSKTGQPQHF. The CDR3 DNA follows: TGTGCCAGCAGACCTTCTAAAACAGGGCAGCCCCAGCATTTT.

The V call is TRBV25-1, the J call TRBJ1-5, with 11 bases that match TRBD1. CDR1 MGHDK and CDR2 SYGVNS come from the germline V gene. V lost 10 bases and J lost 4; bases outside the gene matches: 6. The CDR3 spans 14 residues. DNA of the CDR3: TGTGCCACGGCGGACAGGGGGCCGAATCAGCCCCAGCATTTT. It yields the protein CATADRGPNQPQHF. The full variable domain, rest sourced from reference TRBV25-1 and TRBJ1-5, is EADIYQTPRYLVIGTGKKITLECSQTMGHDKMYWYQQDPGMELHLIHYSYGVNSTEKGDLSSESTVSRIRTEHFPLTLESARPSHTSQYLCATADRGPNQPQHFGDGTRLSIL.

The CDR3 sequence: CASSLTGGSRYEQYF. CDR3 in DNA: TGTGCCAGCAGTTTGACTGGCGGGAGTAGATACGAGCAGTACTTC. This rearrangement joins TRBV28 to TRBJ2-7; TRBD2 agrees at 7 bases. V shed 3 bases, J shed 4 bases, and the junction held 9 bases outside the gene matches. The CDR3 has 15 residues. Germline CDR1 is MDHEN and CDR2 is SYDVKM.

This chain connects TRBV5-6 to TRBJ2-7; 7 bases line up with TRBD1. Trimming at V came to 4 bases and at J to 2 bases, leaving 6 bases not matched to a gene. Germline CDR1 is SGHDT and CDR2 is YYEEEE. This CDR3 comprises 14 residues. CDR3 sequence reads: CASSLDRSTYEQYF. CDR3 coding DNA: TGTGCCAGCAGCCTGGACAGGTCAACCTACGAGCAGTACTTC.

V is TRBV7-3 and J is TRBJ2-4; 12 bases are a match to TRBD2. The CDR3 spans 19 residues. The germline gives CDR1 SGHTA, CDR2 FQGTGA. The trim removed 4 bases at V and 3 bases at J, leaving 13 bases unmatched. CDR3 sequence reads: CASSSGTSGRYGDKNIQYF. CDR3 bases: TGTGCCAGCAGCTCCGGGACTAGCGGGCGTTATGGGGACAAAAACATTCAGTACTTC.

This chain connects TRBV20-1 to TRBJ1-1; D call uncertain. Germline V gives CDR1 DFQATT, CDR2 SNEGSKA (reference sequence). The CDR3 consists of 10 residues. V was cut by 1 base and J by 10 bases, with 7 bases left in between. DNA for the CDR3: TGCAGTGCTAGAGTCCTTTTAGCTTTCTTT. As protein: CSARVLLAFF.